Listed below are T cell receptor beta chains from one sample, sequenced in a study of molecular identifiers for immune sequencing clone quantification. TCRdb re-called the PCR reads with MiXCR, one entry per CDR3 protein. The sample lists about 10,000 distinct CDR3 sequences, about a fifth occurring once. The specimen was naive CD8+ T cells from blood, with Jurkat cell RNA spiked in. The source is a human donor in good health. Some libraries in this study had Jurkat cell RNA spiked in. CDR3s include the opening cysteine and the closing phenylalanine or tryptophan. Fields, in order: clone size, D gene, V gene, J gene, CDR3 DNA, CDR3 protein. D genes are given only for firm matches. Size is stated for part of the rows, as once, few or many counts, or as a class when the clone is expanded.

NA	TRBD1	TRBV19	TRBJ1-1	TGTGCCAGTAGCCCGCTAGGGGGCGCGACTGAAGCTTTCTTT	CASSPLGGATEAFF
medium-sized	TRBD2	TRBV25-1	TRBJ2-7	TGTGCCAGCAGTGAGAGCGGGGCCTACGAGCAGTACTTC	CASSESGAYEQYF
NA	NA	TRBV4-1	TRBJ2-1	TGCGCCGGCAGCCAGATACACAATGAGCAGCTCTTC	CAGSQIHNEQLF
medium-sized	NA	TRBV6-5	TRBJ2-5	TGTGCCAGCAGTTACTCGACGGGGGTAGGAGAGACCCAGTACTTC	CASSYSTGVGETQYF
medium-sized	NA	TRBV20-1	TRBJ2-3	TGCAGTACGGGATCACTATACTCAGATACGCAGTATTTT	CSTGSLYSDTQYF
once	TRBD1	TRBV27	TRBJ2-1	TGTGCCAGCAGTTTACAGGGGGCAAATGAGCAGTTCTTC	CASSLQGANEQFF
medium-sized	TRBD1	TRBV9	TRBJ2-5	TGTGCCACAACATCAACAGGGGCCCCGTGGGAGACCCAGTACTTC	CATTSTGAPWETQYF
NA	NA	TRBV27	TRBJ1-4	TGTGCCAGCAGGACCGTTGGGGGGGAAAAACTGTTTTTT	CASRTVGGEKLFF
medium-sized	NA	TRBV4-1	TRBJ1-5	TGCGCCAGCAGCCAAGCTGACACCGGAGAGCCCCAGCATTTT	CASSQADTGEPQHF
many	NA	TRBV12-3/TRBV12-4	TRBJ1-3	TGTGCCGTGGGGTACCCCTCTGGAAACACCATATATTTT	CAVGYPSGNTIYF
medium-sized	NA	TRBV12-3/TRBV12-4	TRBJ1-5	TGTGCCAGCAAGAAGGACGGCCAGCCCCAGCATTTT	CASKKDGQPQHF
medium-sized	NA	TRBV28	TRBJ2-7	TGTGCCAGCGGGGGCTACAGGGCCCAAGGCGAGCAGTACTTC	CASGGYRAQGEQYF
medium-sized	NA	TRBV4-1	TRBJ1-1	TGCGCCAGCAGCCAACAAGGGCTGGGCACTGAAGCTTTCTTT	CASSQQGLGTEAFF
few	NA	TRBV27	TRBJ1-4	TGTGCCAGCAGTTTCTTTATTAATGAAAAACTGTTTTTT	CASSFFINEKLFF
NA	NA	TRBV7-9	TRBJ2-1	TGTGCCAGCAGCTTAGCGGAGGCCTATTCCCACAATGAACAGTTCTTC	CASSLAEAYSHNEQFF
NA	TRBD2	TRBV7-9	TRBJ2-5	TGTGCCCCCCCCTTCGGGGGGGGGGCCAGGCTACAAGAGACCCAGTACTTC	CAPPFGGGARLQETQYF
few	NA	TRBV12-3/TRBV12-4	TRBJ2-2	TGTGCCAGCTCGCCCCCTGGGGCCCTCGGGGAGCTGTTTTTT	CASSPPGALGELFF
NA	NA	TRBV7-9	TRBJ2-7	TGTGCCAGCAGCTTAGAGGGCTCCTACGCGCAGTACTTC	CASSLEGSYAQYF
medium-sized	TRBD1	TRBV13	TRBJ2-7	TGTGCCAGCAGCCCCCGGACAGGGGGTGGCTACGAGCAGTACTTC	CASSPRTGGGYEQYF
few	TRBD1	TRBV30	TRBJ1-1	TGTGCCTGGAGTCCGGGACAGGGAGCTGAAGCTTTCTTT	CAWSPGQGAEAFF
few	NA	TRBV28	TRBJ2-1	TGTGCCAGCAGTTTTAGGGGCTACAATGAGCAGTTCTTC	CASSFRGYNEQFF
medium-sized	TRBD1	TRBV2	TRBJ1-5	TGTGCCAGCAGTGGATCGAGGACAGGGCTGCTGAATCAGCCCCAGCATTTT	CASSGSRTGLLNQPQHF
NA	NA	TRBV4-2	TRBJ2-3	TGTGCCAGCCGCCAAAATGACGCGGGCCCTCCTCCGCAGTATTTT	CASRQNDAGPPPQYF
medium-sized	TRBD1	TRBV5-6	TRBJ2-3	TGTGCCAGCAGCTTCGGACAGGGGGCTGTCGCAGATACGCAGTATTTT	CASSFGQGAVADTQYF
medium-sized	NA	TRBV7-2	TRBJ2-1	TGTGCCAGCAGCTTTTGGGACAATGAGCAGTTCTTC	CASSFWDNEQFF
medium-sized	NA	TRBV5-4	TRBJ2-3	TGTGCCAGCAGCCCCCGACTGTCAGATACGCAGTATTTT	CASSPRLSDTQYF
many	TRBD2	TRBV5-6	TRBJ2-7	TGTGCCAGCAGCTTGTTGGCTAGCGGGAGAACATACGAGCAGTACTTC	CASSLLASGRTYEQYF
medium-sized	NA	TRBV7-9	TRBJ2-7	TGTGCCAGCAGCTTAGGAGGGGACGAGCAGTACTTC	CASSLGGDEQYF
many	TRBD1	TRBV5-1	TRBJ2-5	TGCGCCAGCAGCTTCCGGGACAGCACTCAGGAGACCCAGTACTTC	CASSFRDSTQETQYF
many	TRBD1	TRBV5-8	TRBJ2-3	TGTGCCAGCAGCTTGGTACAGGGGGGAGATACGCAGTATTTT	CASSLVQGGDTQYF
NA	TRBD2	TRBV28	TRBJ2-2	TGTGCCAGCGGTTTAGACCTTGGCGGGAGGGCGAACACCGGGGAGCTGTTTTTT	CASGLDLGGRANTGELFF
NA	TRBD1	TRBV28	TRBJ2-5	TGTGCCAGCAGCTCGGGACAGAAAGAGACCCAGTACTTC	CASSSGQKETQYF
medium-sized	NA	TRBV19	TRBJ2-7	TGTGCCAGTAGTTATCGGGGGCCCGCCTACGAGCAGTACTTC	CASSYRGPAYEQYF
NA	NA	TRBV27	TRBJ2-7	TGTGCCAGCAGTCTCTACTCCTACGAGCAGTACTTC	CASSLYSYEQYF
many	NA	TRBV7-9	TRBJ1-1	TGTGCCAGCAGCTTAGAGGAAGAGGCGGATGAAGCTTTCTTT	CASSLEEEADEAFF
medium-sized	NA	TRBV6-6	TRBJ2-3	TGTGCCAGCAGTTACTCTGGGGGTAGTGTGGATACGCAGTATTTT	CASSYSGGSVDTQYF
NA	NA	TRBV4-3	TRBJ2-1	TGCGCCGGCAGCCAAGCGACAGCCTACAATGAGCAGTTCTTC	CAGSQATAYNEQFF
NA	NA	TRBV5-8	TRBJ2-3	TGTGCCAGCAGCTTGAAGACGGGCACAGATACGCAGTATTTT	CASSLKTGTDTQYF
many	NA	TRBV20-1	TRBJ2-3	TGCAGTGCTAGAGATATGGTGGAAGCTGGAGGGGGACTTAGCACAGATACGCAGTATTTT	CSARDMVEAGGGLSTDTQYF
few	NA	TRBV27	TRBJ2-3	TGTGCCGGCAGTTTACTACCGGGTGGGACCACAGATACGCAGTATTTT	CAGSLLPGGTTDTQYF
many	NA	TRBV11-2	TRBJ2-1	TGTGCCAGCAACCCTTACAATGAGCAGTTCTTC	CASNPYNEQFF
few	TRBD1	TRBV2	TRBJ1-2	TGTGCCAGCAGAGGCTCGACAGGGGACTATGGCTACACCTTC	CASRGSTGDYGYTF
NA	NA	TRBV12-3/TRBV12-4	TRBJ2-7	TGTGCCAGCAGTTTCCGGCTAGCGAGGGACCCCTCCTACGAGCAGTACTTC	CASSFRLARDPSYEQYF
medium-sized	NA	TRBV2	TRBJ2-4	TGTGCCAGCAGCCCACTGGGGCAAAACATTCAGTACTTC	CASSPLGQNIQYF
medium-sized	NA	TRBV7-2	TRBJ2-3	TGTGCCAGCAGCCCGATGGGAGATACGCAGTATTTT	CASSPMGDTQYF
NA	NA	TRBV7-9	TRBJ2-2	TGTGCCAGCAGCTCCGTACTGTCCGGGGAGCTGTTTTTT	CASSSVLSGELFF
medium-sized	TRBD2	TRBV27	TRBJ2-2	TGTGCCAGCAGTTCGGGACTAGCGGTCGGGGAGCTGTTTTTT	CASSSGLAVGELFF
many	NA	TRBV12-3/TRBV12-4	TRBJ2-1	TGTGCCAGCAGTTTGGGGCAGTCTACCTACAATGAGCAGTTCTTC	CASSLGQSTYNEQFF
medium-sized	NA	TRBV19	TRBJ2-3	TGTGCCAGTAGTATCACGCCCGGGACCACAGATACGCAGTATTTT	CASSITPGTTDTQYF
medium-sized	TRBD1	TRBV2	TRBJ2-3	TGTGCCAGCAGTGACCAGGGGGCGCCCGGCACAGATACGCAGTATTTT	CASSDQGAPGTDTQYF
medium-sized	NA	TRBV30	TRBJ2-2	TGTGCCTGTACAGAGCCGAACACCGGGGAGCTGTTTTTT	CACTEPNTGELFF
medium-sized	NA	TRBV6-5	TRBJ2-2	TGTGCCAGCAGTTACCAGGACGGGGCCGGGGAGCTGTTTTTT	CASSYQDGAGELFF
NA	NA	TRBV12-3/TRBV12-4	TRBJ1-2	TGTGCCAGCAGGACAGCTTATGGCTACACCTTC	CASRTAYGYTF